The T cell receptor (beta chain) under discussion was sequenced for a study of cytomegalovirus exposure and HLA in healthy donors. PCR was performed using 60 Vbeta and 13 Jbeta primers. The data were produced by immunoSEQ multiplex PCR, yet TCRdb's version contains in-frame clones alone and is incomplete. The data contain about 120,000 clones, roughly 80% of them singletons. The CDR3 has 13 residues. Germline V CDR1 and CDR2: LNHDA, SQIVND (reference sequence). V was shortened by 6 bases and J by 5 bases, with 13 bases between the two germline ends. The TCR originated in a woman between 18 and 29 years old in good health and CMV-seronegative. Sequenced material: PBMCs. The chain carries TRBV19 and TRBJ1-1; D is ambiguous. CDR3 residues: CASSANLKTEAFF. The DNA of the CDR3 is TGTGCCAGTAGCGCTAACCTTAAGACTGAAGCTTTCTTT.